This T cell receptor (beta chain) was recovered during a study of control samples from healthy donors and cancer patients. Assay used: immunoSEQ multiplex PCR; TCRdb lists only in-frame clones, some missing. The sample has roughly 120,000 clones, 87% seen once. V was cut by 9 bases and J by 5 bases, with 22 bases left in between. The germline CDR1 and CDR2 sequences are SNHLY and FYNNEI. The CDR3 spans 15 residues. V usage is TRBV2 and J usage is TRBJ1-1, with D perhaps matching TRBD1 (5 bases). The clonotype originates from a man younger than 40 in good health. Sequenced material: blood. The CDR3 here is CARWARGGRSTEAFF. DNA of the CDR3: TGTGCCAGGTGGGCCCGGGGGGGGAGAAGTACTGAAGCTTTCTTT.